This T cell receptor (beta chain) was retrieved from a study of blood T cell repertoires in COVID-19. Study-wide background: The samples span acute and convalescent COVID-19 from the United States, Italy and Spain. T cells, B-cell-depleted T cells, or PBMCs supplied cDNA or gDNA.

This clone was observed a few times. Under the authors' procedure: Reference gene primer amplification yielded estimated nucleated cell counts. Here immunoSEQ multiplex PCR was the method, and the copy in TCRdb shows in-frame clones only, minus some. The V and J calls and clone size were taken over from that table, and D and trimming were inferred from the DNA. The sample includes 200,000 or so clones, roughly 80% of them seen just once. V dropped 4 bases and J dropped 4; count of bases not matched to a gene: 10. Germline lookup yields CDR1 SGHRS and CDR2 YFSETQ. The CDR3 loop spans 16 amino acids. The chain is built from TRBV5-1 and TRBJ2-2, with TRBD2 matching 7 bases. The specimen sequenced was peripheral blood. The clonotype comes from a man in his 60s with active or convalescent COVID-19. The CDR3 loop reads CASSLEYIAGTGELFF. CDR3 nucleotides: TGCGCCAGCAGCCTGGAATATATAGCGGGCACCGGGGAGCTGTTTTTT.